The 20 T cell receptor beta chains in this list originate from one sample, sequenced in a study of T cells after yellow fever vaccination. TCRdb called the 5' RACE reads again in MiXCR, with one record for every CDR3 protein. The sample gives more than 300,000 distinct CDR3 sequences, approximately 4.5% of which show up once; approximately 19% is in the top ten. The starting material was PBMCs, obtained 15 days after the yellow fever booster vaccination. These receptors were obtained from a man aged 18 to 29 who received the YFV17D yellow fever vaccine.

This clonotype turned up a few times. The chain links TRBV6-2 or TRBV6-3 to TRBJ2-5; no definite D call. Germline CDR1 and CDR2: MNHEY and SVGEGT. V was clipped by 7 bases and J by 4 bases, with 16 bases between them. The CDR3 sequence is 14 residues long. CDR3 amino acids: CASTLQPKRETQYF. The CDR3 bases are TGTGCCAGCACCCTCCAGCCGAAGCGAGAGACCCAGTACTTC.

This clonotype has just a few counts. The V call is TRBV12-3 or TRBV12-4, the J call TRBJ1-6; maybe TRBD1 (5 bases). The V gene lost 3 bases and the J gene lost 0 bases, with 12 bases spanning the gap. This CDR3 has 17 amino acids. The CDR3 nucleotides read TGTGCCAGCAGTTTGAGCGGGACTAGCTCCTATAATTCACCCCTCCACTTT. Its translation: CASSLSGTSSYNSPLHF.

This clonotype was observed a handful of times. The chain recombines TRBV10-2 with TRBJ1-6, with D hard to call. Germline V gives CDR1 WSHSY, CDR2 SAAADI. CDR3 length equals 13 residues. Trimming left V 3 bases short and J 9 bases short, with 9 bases between. The chain's CDR3 is CASSEGLGSPLHF. CDR3 bases: TGCGCCAGCAGTGAAGGGTTGGGTTCACCCCTCCACTTT.

This chain joins TRBV28 and TRBJ1-3; possible D gene TRBD1, 6 bases. Trimming took off 5 bases at V and 4 bases at J, with 15 bases between the two ends. CDR3 length equals 15 residues. The germline CDR1 and CDR2 sequences are MDHEN and SYDVKM. The CDR3 nucleotides are TGTGCCAGCAGTAGTACAGGGAGAAGGGGAAACACCATATATTTT. Translation: CASSSTGRRGNTIYF.

J is TRBJ2-7 and V is TRBV27, with a weak D call TRBD2 (6 bases). The CDR3 runs to 14 residues. V was shortened by 8 bases and J by 2 bases, with 16 bases between the two germline ends. Per germline, CDR1 MNHEY and CDR2 SMNVEV (reference sequence). The CDR3 is CASRSRAGPYEQYF. DNA of the CDR3: TGTGCCAGCCGCTCAAGAGCGGGTCCCTACGAGCAGTACTTC.

This chain links TRBV18 with TRBJ1-6, with 7 nucleotides matching TRBD1. The CDR3 has 15 residues. The germline CDR1 and CDR2 sequences are KGHSH and LQKENI. Trimming removed 1 base from V and 7 bases from J; junction bases left unmatched: 4. This CDR3 reads CASSPQQGLNSPLHF. The CDR3 DNA reads as TGTGCCAGCTCACCACAACAGGGGTTAAATTCACCCCTCCACTTT. Full variable domain (missing parts from reference TRBV18 and TRBJ1-6): NAGVMQNPRHLVRRRGQEARLRCSPMKGHSHVYWYRQLPEEGLKFMVYLQKENIIDESGMPKERFSAEFPKEGPSILRIQQVVRGDSAAYFCASSPQQGLNSPLHFGNGTRLTVT.

This clonotype showed up many times. The chain combines TRBV10-1 with TRBJ1-1; TRBD1 is a possible D gene (5 bases). The germline V and J ends were trimmed by 1 base and 4 bases, with 13 bases remaining between them. CDR3 length: 15 amino acids. CDR1 and CDR2 (germline): WNHNN, SYGVQD (reference sequence). CDR3 amino acids: CASSEFRGLGTEAFF. In nucleotides, the CDR3 is TGCGCCAGCAGTGAGTTCCGGGGGTTGGGCACTGAAGCTTTCTTT.

This clonotype was picked up many times. The chain combines TRBV4-1 with TRBJ1-6; TRBD1 agrees at 9 bases. The V gene end was trimmed by 2 bases and the J gene end by 6 bases; junction bases not matched to a gene: 8. The CDR3 is made up of 17 amino acids. Germline V lookup: CDR1 MGHRA, CDR2 YSYEKL. In DNA form, the CDR3 reads TGCGCCAGCAGCCAAAGACAGGGGGATCGCTTTAATTCACCCCTCCACTTT. Its translation is CASSQRQGDRFNSPLHF.

This clonotype was seen repeatedly, ten times or more. The chain is built from TRBV6-5 and TRBJ1-6, with unresolved D. CDR3 length: 16 residues. Per germline, CDR1 MNHEY and CDR2 SVGAGI. V lost 0 bases to trimming and J lost 8 bases, with 14 bases between them. The CDR3 here is CASSYSKGSRDSPLHF. DNA for the CDR3: TGTGCCAGCAGTTACTCGAAGGGTTCACGAGATTCACCCCTCCACTTT.

This clonotype was counted ten times or more. The chain combines TRBV6-2 or TRBV6-3 with TRBJ2-1; 7 bases agree with TRBD1. The CDR3 runs 15 residues. CDR1 and CDR2 (germline): MNHEY, SVGEGT. V was pared by 7 bases and J by 4 bases, with 10 bases of the junction left unmatched. DNA of the CDR3: TGTGCCAGCACCCACCCGGCCAGGGGGTACAATGAGCAGTTCTTC. Its translation: CASTHPARGYNEQFF.

This clonotype came up many times. The chain has TRBV7-2 and TRBJ2-5, with D uncertain. In germline, CDR1 is SGHTA, CDR2 FQGNSA. V lost 5 bases and J 2 bases, leaving 15 bases between the germline ends. CDR3 length equals 15 residues. For the CDR3, the DNA is TGTGCCAGCAGCCCGGCGAGACGGAGTCAAGAGACCCAGTACTTC. Encoded protein: CASSPARRSQETQYF.

This clonotype was counted at least ten times. The CDR3 nucleotides read TGCGCCAGCAGCCCACTCTTACAGGGTCGGTATGGCTACACCTTC. It is translated as CASSPLLQGRYGYTF. The chain uses TRBV4-1 and TRBJ1-2; a weak D match, TRBD1 (6 bases). The V end was cut by 4 bases, the J end by 5 bases, with 17 bases between. Germline CDR1 and CDR2: MGHRA and YSYEKL. The CDR3 has 15 residues.

The chain combines TRBV27 with TRBJ2-7; 12 bases are a match to TRBD2. The CDR3 runs to 15 residues. V shed 2 bases, J shed 3 bases, and the junction held 2 bases outside the gene matches. The germline gives CDR1 MNHEY, CDR2 SMNVEV (reference sequence). For the CDR3, the DNA is TGTGCCAGCAGTTTAAGGGGACTAGCGGGCTACGAGCAGTACTTC. Translated: CASSLRGLAGYEQYF.

This clonotype was seen ten or more times. V is TRBV19 and J is TRBJ2-1, with 9 bases aligning to TRBD2. The CDR3 runs to 14 residues. Germline V gene lookup returns CDR1 LNHDA and CDR2 SQIVND (reference sequence). V trimming: 10 bases; J trimming: 8 bases; junction bases outside the gene matches: 12. CDR3 nucleotides: TGTGCCACCTTCGGCGGGGGGGCCTCGGATGAGCAGTTCTTC. This codes for CATFGGGASDEQFF.

This clonotype came up many times. The chain recombines TRBV4-3 with TRBJ2-3, with 7 nucleotides matching TRBD2. This CDR3 has 16 amino acids. Per the germline V gene, CDR1 is LGHNA and CDR2 is YSLEER. V shed 0 bases, J shed 3 bases, and the junction held 6 bases outside the gene matches. CDR3 coding DNA: TGCGCCAGCAGCCAAGATATACGGGGGGTGACAGATACGCAGTATTTT. It translates to CASSQDIRGVTDTQYF.

This clonotype was recorded at least ten times. This chain links TRBV5-1 with TRBJ2-3; TRBD2 matches 8 bases. The J segment lost 2 bases and the V segment lost 4 bases, leaving 12 bases of the junction unmatched. CDR3 length equals 17 residues. The germline V gene encodes CDR1 SGHRS and CDR2 YFSETQ. The CDR3 loop is CASSEFSGAPDTDTQYF. CDR3 in DNA: TGCGCCAGCAGCGAGTTTAGCGGGGCGCCTGACACAGATACGCAGTATTTT.

This clonotype has a count of ten or more. The rearrangement joins TRBV20-1 to TRBJ1-1, with D possibly TRBD1 on 5 matching bases. Per the germline V gene, CDR1 is DFQATT and CDR2 is SNEGSKA (reference sequence). Trimming cost V 0 bases and J 6 bases, with 11 bases left between them. CDR3 length: 13 amino acids. In nucleotides, the CDR3 is TGCAGTGCTAGAGATCTCCGGGGGGCTGAAGCTTTCTTT. This sequence encodes CSARDLRGAEAFF.

There are many counts of this clonotype. The rearrangement uses TRBV5-1 and TRBJ2-2; D is unclear. V lost 0 bases to trimming and J lost 6 bases, with 6 bases between them. The germline V gene encodes CDR1 SGHRS and CDR2 YFSETQ. This CDR3 contains 13 residues. This chain's CDR3 is CASSLESSGELFF. The CDR3 DNA follows: TGCGCCAGCAGCTTGGAGAGCTCCGGGGAGCTGTTTTTT. Using reference TRBV5-1 and TRBJ2-2 for the parts outside the CDR3, the full variable domain is KAGVTQTPRYLIKTRGQQVTLSCSPISGHRSVSWYQQTPGQGLQFLFEYFSETQRNKGNFPGRFSGRQFSNSRSEMNVSTLELGDSALYLCASSLESSGELFFGEGSRLTVL.

This clonotype was seen repeatedly, ten times or more. The chain recombines TRBV4-1 with TRBJ2-5; D may be TRBD2 (5 bases). Between the trimmed V and J ends, which lost 5 bases and 5 bases, there was a span of 12 bases. The germline V gene has CDR1 MGHRA and CDR2 YSYEKL. The CDR3 sequence is 13 residues long. CDR3 protein: CASSSFGVETQYF. DNA for the CDR3: TGCGCCAGCAGCTCGTTCGGGGTGGAGACCCAGTACTTC.

This clonotype was seen only a few times. The rearrangement links TRBV5-5 to TRBJ2-3, with D maybe TRBD2 (7 bases). Trimming shortened V by 3 bases and J by 2 bases, and 19 bases separated the two germline ends. Germline lookup yields CDR1 SGHKS and CDR2 YYEKEE (reference sequence). The CDR3 covers 17 residues. CDR3 sequence: CASSWTGGPAYTDTQYF. The CDR3 coding sequence is TGTGCCAGCAGCTGGACCGGGGGGCCGGCCTACACAGATACGCAGTATTTT.